The next 16 T cell receptor beta chains were all read from a single sample in a study of T cell responses to AZD1222 COVID-19 vaccine. Assay used: immunoSEQ multiplex PCR; TCRdb lists only in-frame clones, some missing. The table records some 130,000 clones, 70% to 90% of them present only once. This specimen consisted of peripheral blood, obtained on day 0 of AZD1222 vaccination. These receptor sequences come from an adult in good health.

The chain carries TRBV7-9 and TRBJ2-7, with no clear D. Germline V CDR1 and CDR2: SEHNR, FQNEAQ (reference sequence). The CDR3 is 11 amino acids. Trimming took off 4 bases at V and 7 bases at J, with 8 bases between the two ends. This CDR3 is CASSSDPEQYF. CDR3 nucleotide sequence: TGTGCCAGCAGCTCGGACCCGGAGCAGTACTTC. Full variable domain (rest looked up from reference TRBV7-9 and TRBJ2-7): DTGVSQNPRHKITKRGQNVTFRCDPISEHNRLYWYRQTLGQGPEFLTYFQNEAQLEKSRLLSDRFSAERPKGSFSTLEIQRTEQGDSAMYLCASSSDPEQYFGPGTRLTVT.

This rearrangement joins TRBV7-9 to TRBJ2-2; D gene uncertain. The CDR3 runs to 13 residues. V was clipped by 5 bases and J by 5 bases, with 9 bases between them. Germline V gene lookup returns CDR1 SEHNR and CDR2 FQNEAQ (reference sequence). The chain's CDR3 is CASSARSTGELFF. In DNA form, the CDR3 reads TGTGCCAGCAGCGCGCGCTCAACCGGGGAGCTGTTTTTT.

The chain uses TRBV14 and TRBJ2-2; a weak D match, TRBD2 (6 bases). The CDR3 contains 15 residues. Trimming took off 4 bases at V and 0 bases at J, with 9 bases between the two ends. Germline lookup yields CDR1 SGHDN and CDR2 FVKESK. The CDR3 region is CASSLWGANTGELFF. CDR3 DNA sequence: TGTGCCAGCAGCCTGTGGGGGGCGAACACCGGGGAGCTGTTTTTT.

As concerns this clone: Since the CDR3 does not end with the conserved phenylalanine or tryptophan, this likely comes from a read error. The limits of the CDR3 on the DNA are not certain, so only TCRdb's listed CDR3 is given. V is TRBV2 and J is TRBJ1-2. Germline-derived CDR1 and CDR2 are SNHLY and FYNNEI. The CDR3 region is 11 residues in length, termini included. Here the CDR3 reads CASSLDREPLS.

The rearrangement joins TRBV19 to TRBJ1-6; D is ambiguous. V lost 6 bases to trimming and J lost 6 bases, with 6 bases between them. The CDR3 consists of 12 residues. Germline lookup yields CDR1 LNHDA and CDR2 SQIVND (reference sequence). The DNA for the CDR3 is TGTGCCAGTAGGCTTGGTAATTCACCCCTCCACTTT. Translating gives CASRLGNSPLHF.

The V and J genes are TRBV7-8 and TRBJ2-7; 7 bases match TRBD1. V shed 5 bases and J 7 bases; nucleotides not matched to a gene: 11. Germline V lookup: CDR1 SGHVS, CDR2 FQNEAQ. The CDR3 has 14 residues. The CDR3 region has the DNA TGTGCCAGCAGCCCAGGGACAGCCACGGGGGAGCAGTACTTC. Translating gives CASSPGTATGEQYF.

The J gene is TRBJ2-7, the V gene TRBV19, with 9 bases matching TRBD2. This CDR3 region has 14 residues. CDR1 LNHDA and CDR2 SQIVND come from the germline V gene (reference sequence). Unmatched junction bases numbered 4, after V lost 7 bases and J lost 0 bases. The CDR3 DNA is TGTGCCAGTATAGATAGCGGGAGCTCCTACGAGCAGTACTTC. This codes for CASIDSGSSYEQYF.

This sequence joins TRBV27 and TRBJ1-6; maybe TRBD1 (5 bases). The CDR3 is made up of 16 amino acids. The germline V gene has CDR1 MNHEY and CDR2 SMNVEV (reference sequence). Trimming shortened V by 4 bases and J by 1 base, and 11 bases separated the two germline ends. The CDR3 loop reads CASSWEGASYNSPLHF. As DNA, the CDR3 is TGTGCCAGCAGTTGGGAAGGGGCTTCCTATAATTCACCCCTCCACTTT.

This sequence joins TRBV5-1 and TRBJ2-7, with no clear D. Deletions cut 4 bases from V and 2 bases from J, with 13 bases between. Germline V gene data show CDR1 as SGHRS and CDR2 as YFSETQ. The CDR3 spans 14 residues. The CDR3 protein is CASSLQTATYEQYF. The CDR3 DNA reads TGCGCCAGCAGCCTACAGACTGCCACCTACGAGCAGTACTTC.

The chain couples TRBV9 to TRBJ2-2; D unresolved. V was cut by 4 bases and J by 7 bases, with 8 bases left in between. Per the germline V gene, CDR1 is SGDLS and CDR2 is YYNGEE. This CDR3 spans 12 amino acids. The CDR3 spells CASSPLDGELFF. Written as DNA, the CDR3 is TGTGCCAGCAGCCCCTTGGACGGGGAGCTGTTTTTT.

In this sample, this clone turned up once. The gene calls are TRBV5-6 and TRBJ2-5; D is possibly TRBD2 (6 bases). The CDR3 length is 15 residues. From germline, CDR1 is SGHDT and CDR2 YYEEEE. Trimming removed 2 bases from V and 3 bases from J, with 14 bases in between. In DNA, the CDR3 is TGTGCCAGCAGCTTTACCCCGGGCGGGAAAGAGACCCAGTACTTC. Its protein product is CASSFTPGGKETQYF.

This clone was seen a single time. V and J are TRBV20-1 and TRBJ1-1; D perhaps matches TRBD1 (6 bases). The germline gives CDR1 DFQATT, CDR2 SNEGSKA (reference sequence). The CDR3 loop spans 12 amino acids. The V end lost 3 bases, the J end lost 11 bases, and 16 bases lay between the germline ends. The CDR3 region is CSASPGPTGAFF. For the CDR3, the DNA is TGCAGTGCTAGTCCGGGCCCCACAGGGGCTTTCTTT.

J is TRBJ1-2 and V is TRBV3-1 (or the pseudogene TRBV3-2); D is unclear. Trimming removed 3 bases from V and 8 bases from J, with 10 bases in between. This CDR3 is 12 amino acids long. Per germline, CDR1 LGHDT and CDR2 YNNKEL (reference sequence). CDR3 DNA sequence: TGTGCCAGCAGCCAGAGGGAGGGAGGCTACACCTTC. Residues: CASSQREGGYTF.

The chain employs TRBV10-1 and TRBJ2-1; 7 bases are shared with TRBD1. Trimming at V came to 6 bases and at J to 6 bases, leaving 17 bases not matched to a gene. The CDR3 consists of 17 residues. CDR1 WNHNN and CDR2 SYGVQD come from the germline V gene (reference sequence). The CDR3 nucleotides are TGCGCCAGCAGCTCTATCAAGGGCAGGGGGATCATCAATGAGCAGTTCTTC. Its translation is CASSSIKGRGIINEQFF.

V is TRBV19 and J is TRBJ1-1; D remains unclear. The CDR3 runs to 11 residues. Trimming took off 10 bases at V and 0 bases at J, with 6 bases between the two ends. From germline, CDR1 is LNHDA and CDR2 SQIVND (reference sequence). Written as DNA, the CDR3 is TGTGCCACTCTCATGAACACTGAAGCTTTCTTT. Translating it yields CATLMNTEAFF.

The chain has TRBV24-1 and TRBJ2-2, with D maybe TRBD2 (5 bases). Trimming took 0 bases from V and 4 from J, leaving 11 bases between them. CDR3 size: 16 residues. Germline CDR1 reads KGHDR; CDR2 reads SFDVKD. CDR3 sequence (DNA): TGTGCCACCAGTGATTTGGAGGGAGTAAGCACCGGGGAGCTGTTTTTT. Its protein product is CATSDLEGVSTGELFF.